The 23 T cell receptor beta chains presented below share a single source sample, sequenced in a study of T-cell memory formation after mild COVID-19. TCRdb re-derived calls from the 5' RACE reads in MiXCR, one entry per CDR3 protein. Of 110,000 or so distinct CDR3 sequences listed, about 20% are singletons. The source material was PBMCs or a T cell subset sorted from them (not recorded which). These receptors came from a man in his late teens or twenties who had mild COVID-19 (a few samples of this study predate the infection). Cell type and time point are not known.

This clonotype has only a few counts. V and J are TRBV4-2 and TRBJ2-7, with TRBD2 as a possible D gene (6 bases). Trimming removed 6 bases from V and 4 bases from J, with 19 bases in between. This CDR3 has 15 residues. CDR1 and CDR2 (germline): LGHNA, YNFKEQ. Written as DNA, the CDR3 is TGTGCCAGCAGTCCCGGCTTAGGGGAGGATTACGAGCAGTACTTC. Translating it yields CASSPGLGEDYEQYF.

The V and J genes are TRBV5-1 and TRBJ1-2, with D perhaps matching TRBD1 (6 bases). The CDR3 spans 13 residues. V lost 2 bases and J 6 bases, leaving 11 bases between the germline ends. Looked up from germline, CDR1 is SGHRS and CDR2 is YFSETQ. CDR3 sequence (DNA): TGCGCCAGCAGCTTTTCGGGGGGGCATGGCTACACCTTC. Its protein product is CASSFSGGHGYTF. The full variable domain, with the rest looked up from reference TRBV5-1 and TRBJ1-2, is KAGVTQTPRYLIKTRGQQVTLSCSPISGHRSVSWYQQTPGQGLQFLFEYFSETQRNKGNFPGRFSGRQFSNSRSEMNVSTLELGDSALYLCASSFSGGHGYTFGSGTRLTVV.

This chain joins TRBV7-8 and TRBJ2-1; D possibly corresponds to TRBD1 (5 bases). From germline, CDR1 is SGHVS and CDR2 FQNEAQ. V was shortened by 1 base and J by 9 bases, with 13 bases between the two germline ends. This CDR3 comprises 14 residues. The CDR3 DNA is TGTGCCAGCAGCTTAGATCTCCAGGGCGGTGAGCAGTTCTTC. This gives the protein CASSLDLQGGEQFF.

This rearrangement joins TRBV4-3 to TRBJ1-1, with D hard to call. Germline V gene sequence: CDR1 LGHNA, CDR2 YSLEER. V was cut by 4 bases and J by 1 base, with 13 bases left in between. The CDR3 sequence is 15 residues long. CDR3 amino acids: CASSPRPTGNTEAFF. The CDR3 DNA reads TGCGCCAGCAGCCCCCGTCCCACGGGGAACACTGAAGCTTTCTTT.

The chain uses TRBV6-6 and TRBJ2-1, with D perhaps assigned TRBD1 or TRBD2 (5 bases each). CDR3 length: 14 residues. CDR1 MNHNY and CDR2 SVGAGI come from the germline V gene (reference sequence). V lost 8 bases to trimming and J lost 0 bases, with 11 bases between them. Here the CDR3 reads CASATGASYNEQFF. As DNA, the CDR3 is TGTGCCAGCGCCACCGGGGCCTCCTACAATGAGCAGTTCTTC.

Within the sample, this clonotype is medium-sized. The chain couples TRBV6-2 or TRBV6-3 to TRBJ2-1, with D possibly called TRBD1 or TRBD2 (6 bases each). Looked up from germline, CDR1 is MNHEY and CDR2 is SVGEGT. V was trimmed by 4 bases and J by 9 bases, leaving 10 bases between them. The CDR3 spans 12 residues. The DNA of the CDR3 is TGTGCCAGCAGTTTATGGGGGGCTGAGCAGTTCTTC. It yields the protein CASSLWGAEQFF.

This clonotype was counted once. The V and J genes are TRBV4-3 and TRBJ2-3; the match to TRBD2 covers 12 bases. The CDR3 totals 16 residues. J was trimmed by 9 bases and V by 3 bases; bases with no gene match: 10. CDR1 is LGHNA, CDR2 YSLEER, per germline. The CDR3 protein is CASSQGTSGWSWTQYF. For the CDR3, the DNA is TGCGCCAGCAGCCAGGGGACTAGCGGGTGGAGTTGGACGCAGTATTTT.

This clonotype was found a few times. The CDR3 reads CASSRAGGPYNEQFF. The DNA for the CDR3 is TGTGCCAGCAGCAGAGCGGGGGGACCTTACAATGAGCAGTTCTTC. The V and J genes are TRBV7-2 and TRBJ2-1; the match to TRBD2 covers 9 bases. V was clipped by 5 bases and J by 4 bases; unmatched bases: 6. The length of the CDR3 is 15 residues. Per the germline V gene, CDR1 is SGHTA and CDR2 is FQGNSA.

This chain uses TRBV6-5 with TRBJ2-3; TRBD2 aligns across 9 bases. The CDR3 is made up of 16 amino acids. With 0 bases clipped from V and 2 bases from J, the junction kept 3 bases outside the gene matches. Germline values: CDR1 MNHEY, CDR2 SVGAGI. CDR3 coding DNA: TGTGCCAGCAGTTACTCTGCGGGGGGGTACACAGATACGCAGTATTTT. Amino acids: CASSYSAGGYTDTQYF.

This clonotype was observed a few times. The genes are TRBV7-6 and TRBJ2-3; 10 nucleotides align to TRBD2. This CDR3 region has 15 residues. The V gene end was trimmed by 8 bases and the J gene end by 3 bases; junction bases not matched to a gene: 8. Germline CDR1 reads SGHVS; CDR2 reads FNYEAQ. The chain's CDR3 is CASRRTSGETDTQYF. The CDR3 DNA sequence: TGTGCCAGCCGGAGGACTAGCGGAGAGACAGATACGCAGTATTTT.

This clonotype was counted between two and nine times. This chain uses TRBV5-1 with TRBJ2-7; the D gene is possibly TRBD1 (7 bases). The CDR3 totals 15 residues. V was shortened by 6 bases and J by 0 bases, with 16 bases between the two germline ends. Germline V gene data show CDR1 as SGHRS and CDR2 as YFSETQ. For the CDR3, the DNA is TGCGCCAGCAACGATCCCCAGGGGGGCTCCTACGAGCAGTACTTC. It codes for CASNDPQGGSYEQYF.

The V gene is TRBV19, the J gene TRBJ2-3; D may be TRBD1 or TRBD2 (5 bases each). The V gene lost 3 bases and the J gene lost 4 bases, with 14 bases spanning the gap. CDR3 size: 15 residues. CDR1 and CDR2 (germline): LNHDA, SQIVND (reference sequence). CDR3 in DNA: TGTGCCAGTAGTATTCCGGAAAGGGGACCAGATACGCAGTATTTT. This sequence encodes CASSIPERGPDTQYF.

J is TRBJ2-5 and V is TRBV4-3, with 12 bases fitting TRBD2. The V segment lost 5 bases and the J segment 1 base; nucleotides outside the gene matches: 5. In germline, CDR1 is LGHNA, CDR2 YSLEER. The CDR3 is 16 amino acids. The CDR3 loop reads CASSIRTSGIQETQYF. The CDR3 coding sequence is TGCGCCAGCAGCATTCGGACTAGCGGGATCCAAGAGACCCAGTACTTC.

J is TRBJ2-3 and V is TRBV4-1, with 8 bases lining up with TRBD2. Trimming took 8 bases from V and 7 from J; bases not matched to a gene: 2. CDR3 length: 11 amino acids. Per germline, CDR1 MGHRA and CDR2 YSYEKL. This CDR3 reads CASRGGNTQYF. The CDR3 region has the DNA TGCGCCAGCCGGGGGGGAAATACGCAGTATTTT.

This clonotype has just a few counts. The genes are TRBV5-6 and TRBJ2-1; no clear D. The CDR3 is 14 residues long. Trimming left V 2 bases short and J 6 bases short, with 12 bases between. Germline V gives CDR1 SGHDT, CDR2 YYEEEE. This chain's CDR3 is CASSFPSRSNEQFF. CDR3 nucleotide sequence: TGTGCCAGCAGCTTCCCGTCTAGGAGCAATGAGCAGTTCTTC.

V gene TRBV7-9 combines with J gene TRBJ2-7; TRBD1 aligns across 8 bases. CDR1 and CDR2 (germline): SEHNR, FQNEAQ (reference sequence). Trimming at V came to 5 bases and at J to 4 bases, leaving 4 bases not matched to a gene. CDR3 size: 13 residues. CDR3 protein: CASSPTGAYEQYF. DNA of the CDR3: TGTGCCAGCAGCCCGACAGGGGCGTACGAGCAGTACTTC.

This clonotype was picked up a small number of times. The V gene is TRBV6-6, the J gene TRBJ2-1; TRBD1 matches at 8 bases. Germline loops: CDR1 MNHNY, CDR2 SVGAGI (reference sequence). V was pared by 6 bases and J by 9 bases, with 13 bases of the junction left unmatched. This CDR3 has 15 residues. The CDR3 coding sequence is TGTGCCAGCAGACCCCTCCGGACAGGGAATCCTGAGCAGTTCTTC. Its translation is CASRPLRTGNPEQFF.

This sequence joins TRBV6-5 and TRBJ2-1; 11 bases are a match to TRBD2. V lost 5 bases and J lost 7; bases outside the gene matches: 10. Germline lookup yields CDR1 MNHEY and CDR2 SVGAGI. The CDR3 consists of 16 residues. Here the CDR3 reads CASSTGLAVLENEQFF. DNA for the CDR3: TGTGCCAGCAGTACGGGACTAGCGGTCCTCGAGAATGAGCAGTTCTTC.

The chain joins TRBV20-1 to TRBJ2-2; D may match TRBD1 or TRBD2 (5 bases each). This CDR3 is 14 amino acids long. The V end was cut by 6 bases, the J end by 2 bases, with 13 bases between. CDR1 and CDR2 (germline): DFQATT, SNEGSKA (reference sequence). CDR3 sequence reads: CSAPPGRNTGELFF. CDR3 sequence (DNA): TGCAGTGCCCCGCCGGGGCGAAACACCGGGGAGCTGTTTTTT.

This clonotype was observed a handful of times. The rearrangement joins TRBV6-2 or TRBV6-3 to TRBJ1-6; 9 nucleotides agree with TRBD1. The V gene end was trimmed by 7 bases and the J gene end by 8 bases; junction bases not matched to a gene: 12. The CDR3 totals 16 residues. From germline, CDR1 is MNHEY and CDR2 SVGEGT. DNA for the CDR3: TGTGCCAGCACCTTTGCCCCGGGACAGGGTTATTCACCCCTCCACTTT. Its translation is CASTFAPGQGYSPLHF.

The chain couples TRBV7-9 to TRBJ2-7; TRBD1 aligns across 12 bases. CDR1 and CDR2 (germline): SEHNR, FQNEAQ (reference sequence). This CDR3 has 15 residues. Germline trimming cut 5 bases from V and 5 bases from J; bases unmatched to any gene: 7. The CDR3 DNA follows: TGTGCCAGCAGCCAATGGGACAGGGGGCCGGACGAGCAGTACGTC. Translated, it gives CASSQWDRGPDEQYV.

This clonotype appeared a few times. The gene calls are TRBV4-1 and TRBJ1-5; 7 nucleotides line up with TRBD1. Trimming took 5 bases from V and 0 from J; bases not matched to a gene: 7. Germline CDR1 and CDR2: MGHRA and YSYEKL. The CDR3 loop spans 16 amino acids. The CDR3 nucleotides are TGCGCCAGCAGCTTGACAGGGTTAAATAGCAATCAGCCCCAGCATTTT. It translates to CASSLTGLNSNQPQHF.

The chain employs TRBV27 and TRBJ1-4, with D uncertain. V lost 5 bases and J 3 bases, leaving 7 bases between the germline ends. Looked up from germline, CDR1 is MNHEY and CDR2 is SMNVEV (reference sequence). This CDR3 has 13 amino acids. This CDR3 is CASSRSPNEKLFF. The CDR3 coding sequence is TGTGCCAGCAGTAGGTCTCCTAATGAAAAACTGTTTTTT.